A single T cell receptor (beta chain) is shown here with its context. This record comes from a study of blood T cell repertoires in COVID-19. For the study at large: The study drew acute and convalescent COVID-19 samples from the United States, Italy and Spain. Sources were T cells, B-cell-depleted T cells, or PBMCs; the material itself was cDNA or gDNA.

Original data processing: Amplification of reference gene primers provided the estimated nucleated cell counts. The method was immunoSEQ multiplex PCR; TCRdb's version includes in-frame clones alone and lacks a portion of them. The V and J calls and clone size were taken over from that table, and D and trimming were inferred from the DNA. The table has roughly 250,000 clones, approximately 79% seen once. The germline CDR1 and CDR2 sequences are KGHSH and LQKENI. V lost 3 bases to trimming and J lost 1 base, with 18 bases between them. The CDR3 runs to 17 residues. This chain uses TRBV18 with TRBJ1-1; D remains ambiguous. The sample comprised peripheral blood. The clonotype was recovered from a woman of 80 years or more with active or convalescent COVID-19. The CDR3 coding sequence is TGTGCCAGCTCACCCTCTTGGGAGGGAACCACGAACACTGAAGCTTTCTTT. This translates into CASSPSWEGTTNTEAFF.